Following are 14 T cell receptor beta chains from one sample sequenced in a study of blood T cells in healthy people across ages. For the second PCR, which ran for about 6 to 11 cycles, a sample-barcoded 5' primer and a J-beta primer mix were used. TCRdb passed the 5' RACE reads through MiXCR, listing each CDR3 protein once. The sample consists of about 970,000 distinct CDR3 sequences, roughly 50% of them appearing once. The sample was blood. These receptor sequences come from a woman in her sixties in good health.

The CDR3 here is CASSHAWNEQYF. CDR3 bases: TGTGCCAGCAGTCATGCTTGGAACGAGCAGTACTTC. V usage is TRBV28 and J usage is TRBJ2-7; no firm D call. This CDR3 has 12 amino acids. Germline CDR1 is MDHEN and CDR2 is SYDVKM. Trimming pared 5 bases from V and 5 bases from J, leaving 10 bases between. Drawing the rest from reference TRBV28 and TRBJ2-7, the complete variable domain is DVKVTQSSRYLVKRTGEKVFLECVQDMDHENMFWYRQDPGLGLRLIYFSYDVKMKEKGDIPEGYSVSREKKERFSLILESASTNQTSMYLCASSHAWNEQYFGPGTRLTVT.

The rearrangement links TRBV7-2 to TRBJ2-7; the D call may be TRBD1 or TRBD2 (5 bases each). V was pared by 5 bases and J by 2 bases, with 16 bases between. Germline V gene lookup returns CDR1 SGHTA and CDR2 FQGNSA. This CDR3 is 15 amino acids long. The CDR3 protein is CASSRVARGAYEQYF. DNA of the CDR3: TGTGCCAGCAGCCGAGTAGCGAGAGGGGCCTACGAGCAGTACTTC.

Concerning this clonotype itself: A single base separates this from a much larger clone, so it may be a read error. The DNA for the CDR3 is TGTGCCGGCAGCCGGGGGACTTGGGACAGGGCGTACGAGCAGTACTTC. It codes for CAGSRGTWDRAYEQYF. This chain joins TRBV7-2 and TRBJ2-5; TRBD1 matches 9 bases. TRBJ2-7 matches the DNA end more closely, so the J call is doubtful. The CDR3 loop spans 16 amino acids. In germline, CDR1 is SGHTA, CDR2 FQGNSA.

This clonotype was picked up a small number of times. V and J are TRBV12-3 or TRBV12-4 and TRBJ2-1; TRBD1 matches at 7 bases. The CDR3 runs to 11 residues. J gave up 14 bases and V 11 bases, and 12 bases lay outside the gene matches. In DNA form, the CDR3 reads TGTGCCGCCCAGAGGGGGCTAAACAAGTTCTTC. It specifies CAAQRGLNKFF.

The V and J genes are TRBV20-1 and TRBJ2-1; 8 bases map to TRBD1. V shed 5 bases and J 7 bases; nucleotides not matched to a gene: 10. CDR1 and CDR2 from the germline V gene are DFQATT and SNEGSKA (reference sequence). CDR3 length: 14 residues. The CDR3 here is CSAPPGGASNEQFF. DNA of the CDR3: TGCAGTGCTCCCCCAGGGGGCGCGAGTAATGAGCAGTTCTTC.

This clonotype appeared a few times. V usage is TRBV5-1 and J usage is TRBJ2-4; 9 bases align to TRBD1. The better agreement between TRBJ2-7 and the DNA end casts doubt on the J call. The CDR3 length is 15 residues. Germline values: CDR1 SGHRS, CDR2 YFSETQ. The CDR3 DNA reads as TGCGCCAGCAGCCTGGGACAGGGACTCCTAGACGAGCAGTACTTC. Translating gives CASSLGQGLLDEQYF.

The chain joins TRBV6-1 to TRBJ2-5, with D possibly matching TRBD1 (6 bases). This CDR3 is 15 amino acids long. With 3 bases removed from V and 2 bases from J, the gap between germline ends came to 13 bases. CDR1 and CDR2 from the germline V gene are MNHNS and SASEGT. The CDR3, as DNA: TGTGCCAGCAGTGACGGTGGGACACCACAAGAGACCCAGTACTTC. Translating it yields CASSDGGTPQETQYF.

This clonotype has only a few counts. The V gene is TRBV10-3, the J gene TRBJ2-5; tentative D call: TRBD2 (5 bases). This CDR3 is 11 amino acids long. Germline V gene sequence: CDR1 ENHRY, CDR2 SYGVKD. V dropped 4 bases and J dropped 12 bases, with 12 bases sitting between them. This CDR3 is CAISGGAGEYF. As DNA, the CDR3 is TGTGCCATCAGTGGGGGAGCCGGAGAGTACTTC.

The chain couples TRBV14 to TRBJ2-2, with D uncertain. The CDR3 extends over 12 amino acids. Germline V gene data show CDR1 as SGHDN and CDR2 as FVKESK. Trimming removed 4 bases from V and 6 bases from J, with 6 bases in between. This CDR3 is CASSPFPGELFF. The CDR3 coding sequence is TGTGCCAGCAGCCCCTTCCCCGGGGAGCTGTTTTTT.

This chain links TRBV5-1 with TRBJ2-1; TRBD2 aligns across 8 bases. The germline gives CDR1 SGHRS, CDR2 YFSETQ. This CDR3 has 16 amino acids. V lost 1 base to trimming and J lost 3 bases; unmatched junction nucleotides: 6. The CDR3 coding sequence is TGCGCCAGCAGCTTGACAGCGGGAGTTTTCTACAATGAGCAGTTCTTC. It encodes CASSLTAGVFYNEQFF.

The chain employs TRBV28 and TRBJ1-4; D gene ambiguous. This CDR3 region has 12 residues. The germline CDR1 and CDR2 sequences are MDHEN and SYDVKM. V was cut by 8 bases and J by 8 bases, with 12 bases left in between. The CDR3 here is CASFSNGEKLFF. The DNA for the CDR3 is TGTGCCAGCTTTTCGAATGGGGAAAAACTGTTTTTT.

J is TRBJ2-7 and V is TRBV5-1; 7 positions agree with TRBD2. Trimming took 3 bases from V and 4 from J; bases not matched to a gene: 13. Germline-derived CDR1 and CDR2 are SGHRS and YFSETQ. This CDR3 contains 16 residues. The CDR3 DNA reads as TGCGCCAGCAGCTGGGGTAGCGGGCTTCTTGGGTACGAGCAGTACTTC. Its protein is CASSWGSGLLGYEQYF.

This clonotype appeared a few times. V is TRBV20-1 and J is TRBJ2-1; 7 bases map to TRBD1. V was clipped by 4 bases and J by 3 bases; unmatched bases: 6. Germline V lookup: CDR1 DFQATT, CDR2 SNEGSKA (reference sequence). The CDR3 covers 14 residues. The CDR3 protein is CSAKQGISYNEQFF. The CDR3 DNA is TGCAGTGCTAAACAGGGGATTAGCTACAATGAGCAGTTCTTC.

The chain has TRBV29-1 and TRBJ2-1; perhaps D is TRBD1 or TRBD2 (6 bases each). V was clipped by 7 bases and J by 5 bases, with 27 bases between them. CDR3 length: 17 amino acids. Germline values: CDR1 SQVTM, CDR2 ANQGSEA. DNA for the CDR3: TGCAGCGCTAATGGTGGCGAGGGGGGACTCGGACACAATGAGCAGTTCTTC. It specifies CSANGGEGGLGHNEQFF.